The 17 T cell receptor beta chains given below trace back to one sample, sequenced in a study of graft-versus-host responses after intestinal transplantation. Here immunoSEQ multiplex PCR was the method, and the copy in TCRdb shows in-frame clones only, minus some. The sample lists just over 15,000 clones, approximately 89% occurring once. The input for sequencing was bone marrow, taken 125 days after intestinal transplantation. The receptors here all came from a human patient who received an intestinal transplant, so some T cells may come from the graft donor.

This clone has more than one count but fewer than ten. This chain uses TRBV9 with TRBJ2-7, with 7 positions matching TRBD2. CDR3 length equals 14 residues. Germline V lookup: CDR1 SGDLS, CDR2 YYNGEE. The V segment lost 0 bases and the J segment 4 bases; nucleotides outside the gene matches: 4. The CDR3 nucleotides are TGTGCCAGCAGCGTAGCTACGGGGGGTTACGAGCAGTACTTC. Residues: CASSVATGGYEQYF.

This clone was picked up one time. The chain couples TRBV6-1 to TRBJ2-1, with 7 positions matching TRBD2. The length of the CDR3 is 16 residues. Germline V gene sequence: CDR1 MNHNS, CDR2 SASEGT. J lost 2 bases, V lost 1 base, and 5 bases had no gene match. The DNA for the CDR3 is TGTGCCAGCAGTGAAGGGGTCCTAGCGGCCTACAATGAGCAGTTCTTC. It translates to CASSEGVLAAYNEQFF.

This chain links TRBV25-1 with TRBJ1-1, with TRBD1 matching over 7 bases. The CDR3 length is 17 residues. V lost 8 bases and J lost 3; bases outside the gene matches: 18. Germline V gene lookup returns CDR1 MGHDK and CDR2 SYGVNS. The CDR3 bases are TGTGCCAGCCTGACCCCCGACAGGGCTAATTTTGACACTGAAGCTTTCTTT. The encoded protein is CASLTPDRANFDTEAFF.

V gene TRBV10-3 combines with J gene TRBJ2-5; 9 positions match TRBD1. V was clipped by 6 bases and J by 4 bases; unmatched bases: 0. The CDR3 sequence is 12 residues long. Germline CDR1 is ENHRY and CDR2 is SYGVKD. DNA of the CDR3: TGTGCCATCAGGGACAGGGGAGAGACCCAGTACTTC. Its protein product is CAIRDRGETQYF.

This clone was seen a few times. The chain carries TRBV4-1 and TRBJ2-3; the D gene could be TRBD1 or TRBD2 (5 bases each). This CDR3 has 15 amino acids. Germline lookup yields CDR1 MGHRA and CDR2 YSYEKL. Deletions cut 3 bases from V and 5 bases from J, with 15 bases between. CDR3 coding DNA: TGCGCCAGCAGCCAGGGGGTGTCCCCAGTAGATACGCAGTATTTT. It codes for CASSQGVSPVDTQYF.

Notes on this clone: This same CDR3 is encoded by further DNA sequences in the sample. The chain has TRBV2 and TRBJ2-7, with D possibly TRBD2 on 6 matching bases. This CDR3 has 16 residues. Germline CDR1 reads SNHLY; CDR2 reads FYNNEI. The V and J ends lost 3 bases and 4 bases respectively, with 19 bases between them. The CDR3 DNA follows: TGTGCCAGCAGTGATGGAGCGGGTGGTCTTCAATACGAGCAGTACTTC. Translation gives CASSDGAGGLQYEQYF.

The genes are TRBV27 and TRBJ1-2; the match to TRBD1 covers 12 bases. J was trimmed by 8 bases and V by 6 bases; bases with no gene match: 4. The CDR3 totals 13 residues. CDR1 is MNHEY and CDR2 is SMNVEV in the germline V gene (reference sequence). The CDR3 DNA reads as TGTGCCAGCAGCAGGGACAGGGGGCTCGGCTACACCTTC. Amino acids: CASSRDRGLGYTF.

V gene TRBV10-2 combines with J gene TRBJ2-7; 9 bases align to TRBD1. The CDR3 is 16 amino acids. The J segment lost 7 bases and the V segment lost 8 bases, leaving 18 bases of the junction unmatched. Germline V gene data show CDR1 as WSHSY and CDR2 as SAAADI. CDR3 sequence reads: CASGDLWGDREGEQYF. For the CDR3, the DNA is TGCGCCAGCGGGGACCTTTGGGGGGACAGGGAAGGGGAGCAGTACTTC.

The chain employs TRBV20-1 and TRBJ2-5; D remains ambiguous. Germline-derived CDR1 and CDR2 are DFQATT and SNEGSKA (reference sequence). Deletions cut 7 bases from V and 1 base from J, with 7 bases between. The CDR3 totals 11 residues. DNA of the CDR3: TGCAGTGACCTCCCCCAAGAGACCCAGTACTTC. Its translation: CSDLPQETQYF.

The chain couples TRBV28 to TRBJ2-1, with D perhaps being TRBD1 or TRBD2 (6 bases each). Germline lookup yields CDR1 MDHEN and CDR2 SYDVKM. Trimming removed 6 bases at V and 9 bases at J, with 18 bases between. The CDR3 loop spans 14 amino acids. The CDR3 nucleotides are TGTGCCAGCAGCCCCCCTGGGGGGCGGGCTGAGCAGTTCTTC. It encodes CASSPPGGRAEQFF. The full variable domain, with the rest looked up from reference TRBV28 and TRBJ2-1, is DVKVTQSSRYLVKRTGEKVFLECVQDMDHENMFWYRQDPGLGLRLIYFSYDVKMKEKGDIPEGYSVSREKKERFSLILESASTNQTSMYLCASSPPGGRAEQFFGPGTRLTVL.

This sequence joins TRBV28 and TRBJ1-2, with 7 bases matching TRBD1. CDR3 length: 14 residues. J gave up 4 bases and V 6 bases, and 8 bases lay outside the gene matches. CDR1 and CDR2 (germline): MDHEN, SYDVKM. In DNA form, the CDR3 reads TGTGCCAGCAGCTCGACAGGGATCGGCTATGGCTACACCTTC. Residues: CASSSTGIGYGYTF.

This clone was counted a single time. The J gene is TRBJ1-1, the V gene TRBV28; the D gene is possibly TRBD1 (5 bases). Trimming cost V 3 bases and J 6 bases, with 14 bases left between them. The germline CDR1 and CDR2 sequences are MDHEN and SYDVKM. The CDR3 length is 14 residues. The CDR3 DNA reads TGTGCCAGCAGTTTGATACGAAGGGGCGCTGAAGCTTTCTTT. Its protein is CASSLIRRGAEAFF.

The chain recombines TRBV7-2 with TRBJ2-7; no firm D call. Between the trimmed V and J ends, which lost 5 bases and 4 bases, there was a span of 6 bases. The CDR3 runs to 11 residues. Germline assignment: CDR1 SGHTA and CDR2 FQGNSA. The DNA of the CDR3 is TGTGCCAGCAGCGCCGAGTACGAGCAGTACTTC. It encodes CASSAEYEQYF.

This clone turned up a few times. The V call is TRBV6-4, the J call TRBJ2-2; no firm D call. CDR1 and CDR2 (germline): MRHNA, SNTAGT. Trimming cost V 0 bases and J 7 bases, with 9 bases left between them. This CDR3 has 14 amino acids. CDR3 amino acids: CASSDSVELGELFF. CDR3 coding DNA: TGTGCCAGCAGTGACTCGGTGGAACTCGGGGAGCTGTTTTTT.

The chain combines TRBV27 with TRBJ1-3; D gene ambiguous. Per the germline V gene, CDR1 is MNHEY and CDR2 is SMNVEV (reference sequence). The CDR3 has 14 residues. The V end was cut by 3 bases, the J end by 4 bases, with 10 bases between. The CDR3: CASSLVPEGNTIYF. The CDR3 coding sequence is TGTGCCAGCAGTTTGGTCCCAGAGGGAAACACCATATATTTT.

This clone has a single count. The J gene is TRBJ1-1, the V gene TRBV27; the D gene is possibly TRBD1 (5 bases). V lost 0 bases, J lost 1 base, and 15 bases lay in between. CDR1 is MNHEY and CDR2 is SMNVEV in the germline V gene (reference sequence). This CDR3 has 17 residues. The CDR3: CASSLSSGGGSNTEAFF. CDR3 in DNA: TGTGCCAGCAGTTTATCGTCGGGGGGAGGTTCGAACACTGAAGCTTTCTTT.

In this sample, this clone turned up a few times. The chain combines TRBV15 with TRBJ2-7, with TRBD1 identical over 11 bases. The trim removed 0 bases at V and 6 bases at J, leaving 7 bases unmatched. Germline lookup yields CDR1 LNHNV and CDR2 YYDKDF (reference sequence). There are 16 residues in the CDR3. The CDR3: CATSREAGTGGREQYF. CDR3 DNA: TGTGCCACCAGCAGAGAAGCTGGGACAGGGGGTCGCGAGCAGTACTTC. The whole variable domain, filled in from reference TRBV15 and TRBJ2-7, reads DAMVIQNPRYQVTQFGKPVTLSCSQTLNHNVMYWYQQKSSQAPKLLFHYYDKDFNNEADTPDNFQSRRPNTSFCFLDIRSPGLGDTAMYLCATSREAGTGGREQYFGPGTRLTVT.